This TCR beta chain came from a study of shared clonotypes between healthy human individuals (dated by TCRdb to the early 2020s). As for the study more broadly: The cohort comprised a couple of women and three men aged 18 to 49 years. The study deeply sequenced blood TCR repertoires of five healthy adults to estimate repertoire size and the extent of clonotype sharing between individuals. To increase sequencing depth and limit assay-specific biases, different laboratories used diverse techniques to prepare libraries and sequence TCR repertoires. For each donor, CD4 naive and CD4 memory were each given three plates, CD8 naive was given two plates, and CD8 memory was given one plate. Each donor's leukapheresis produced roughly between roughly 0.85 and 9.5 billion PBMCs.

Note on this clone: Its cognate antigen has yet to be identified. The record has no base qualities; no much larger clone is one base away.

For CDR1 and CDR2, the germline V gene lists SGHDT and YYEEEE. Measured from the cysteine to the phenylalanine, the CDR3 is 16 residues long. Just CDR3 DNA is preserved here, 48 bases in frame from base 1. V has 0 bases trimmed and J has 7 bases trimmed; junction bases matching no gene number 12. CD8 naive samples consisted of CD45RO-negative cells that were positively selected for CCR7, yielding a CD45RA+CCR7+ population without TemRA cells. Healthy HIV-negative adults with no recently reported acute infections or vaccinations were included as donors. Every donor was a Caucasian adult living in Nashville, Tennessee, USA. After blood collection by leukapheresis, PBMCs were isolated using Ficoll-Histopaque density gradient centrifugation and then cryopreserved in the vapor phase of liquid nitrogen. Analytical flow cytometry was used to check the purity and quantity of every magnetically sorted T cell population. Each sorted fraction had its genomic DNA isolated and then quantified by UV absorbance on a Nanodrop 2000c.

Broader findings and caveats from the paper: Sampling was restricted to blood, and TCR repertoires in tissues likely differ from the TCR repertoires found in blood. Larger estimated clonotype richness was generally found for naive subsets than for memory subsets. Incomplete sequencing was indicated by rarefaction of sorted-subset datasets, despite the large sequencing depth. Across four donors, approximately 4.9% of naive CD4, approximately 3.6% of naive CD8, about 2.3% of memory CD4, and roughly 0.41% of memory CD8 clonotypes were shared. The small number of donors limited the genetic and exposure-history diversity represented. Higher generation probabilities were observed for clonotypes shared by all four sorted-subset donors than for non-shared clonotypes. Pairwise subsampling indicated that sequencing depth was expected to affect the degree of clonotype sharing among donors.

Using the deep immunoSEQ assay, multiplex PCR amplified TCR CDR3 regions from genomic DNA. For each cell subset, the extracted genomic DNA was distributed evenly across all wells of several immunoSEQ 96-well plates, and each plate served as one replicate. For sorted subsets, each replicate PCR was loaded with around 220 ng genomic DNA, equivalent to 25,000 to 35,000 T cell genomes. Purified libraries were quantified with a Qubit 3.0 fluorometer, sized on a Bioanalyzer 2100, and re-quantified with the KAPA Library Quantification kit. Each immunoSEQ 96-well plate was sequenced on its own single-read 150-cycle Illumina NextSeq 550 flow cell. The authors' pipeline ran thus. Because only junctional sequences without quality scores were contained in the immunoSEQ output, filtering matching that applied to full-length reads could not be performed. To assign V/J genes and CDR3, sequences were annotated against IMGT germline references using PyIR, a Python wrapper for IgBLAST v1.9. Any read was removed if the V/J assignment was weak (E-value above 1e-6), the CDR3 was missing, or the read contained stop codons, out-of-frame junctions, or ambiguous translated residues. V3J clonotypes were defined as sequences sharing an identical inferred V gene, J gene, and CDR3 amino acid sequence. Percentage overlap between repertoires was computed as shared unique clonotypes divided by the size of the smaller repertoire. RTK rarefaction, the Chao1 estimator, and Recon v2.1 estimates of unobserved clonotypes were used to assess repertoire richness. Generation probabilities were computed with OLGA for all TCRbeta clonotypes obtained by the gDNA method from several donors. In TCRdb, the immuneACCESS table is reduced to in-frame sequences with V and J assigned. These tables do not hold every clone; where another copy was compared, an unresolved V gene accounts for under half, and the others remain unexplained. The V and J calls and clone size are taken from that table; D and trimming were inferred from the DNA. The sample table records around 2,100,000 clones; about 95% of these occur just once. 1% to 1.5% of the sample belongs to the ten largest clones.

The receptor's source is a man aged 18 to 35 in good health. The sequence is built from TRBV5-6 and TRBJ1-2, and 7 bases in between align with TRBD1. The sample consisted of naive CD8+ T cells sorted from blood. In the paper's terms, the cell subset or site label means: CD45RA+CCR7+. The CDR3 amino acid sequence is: CASSLGPTGVTVGYTF. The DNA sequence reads TGTGCCAGCAGCTTGGGACCCACAGGGGTAACGGTTGGCTACACCTTC.